The rows below give T cell receptor beta chains drawn from one sample of a study of T cells in Graves' hyperthyroidism and ophthalmopathy. In TCRdb, the multiplex PCR reads were re-called with MiXCR into one record per CDR3 protein. The data show hundreds of thousands of distinct CDR3 sequences, under 60% seen once. Sequencing was performed on peripheral blood or thyroid tissue (not recorded which). Source of these receptors: a woman under 30 with Graves' hyperthyroidism. Both conserved end residues are part of each CDR3. Fields, in order: CDR3 protein, CDR3 DNA, V gene, J gene, D gene, clone size. The D gene is left open where the match is weak. Size values are once, few and many counts, or a class for expanded clones, and some rows have none.

CDR3 protein: CATQRGQLETQYF; CDR3 DNA: TGTGCCACTCAGAGGGGACAGTTGGAGACCCAGTACTTC; V gene: TRBV2; J gene: TRBJ2-5; D gene: TRBD1; clone size: many
CDR3 protein: CASRTGGDETQYF; CDR3 DNA: TGTGCCAGCAGGACAGGGGGGGACGAGACCCAGTACTTC; V gene: TRBV2; J gene: TRBJ2-5; D gene: TRBD1; clone size: .
CDR3 protein: CSARDYRGPYEQYF; CDR3 DNA: TGCAGTGCTAGAGATTACAGGGGGCCGTACGAGCAGTACTTC; V gene: TRBV20-1; J gene: TRBJ2-7; D gene: TRBD1; clone size: .
CDR3 protein: CSASTTGRGETRYF; CDR3 DNA: TGCAGTGCTAGCACCACAGGGCGAGGAGAGACCCGGTACTTC; V gene: TRBV20-1; J gene: TRBJ2-5; D gene: .; clone size: .
CDR3 protein: CSVSDRDRVESYTF; CDR3 DNA: TGCAGCGTTTCTGATCGGGACAGGGTCGAAAGCTACACCTTC; V gene: TRBV29-1; J gene: TRBJ1-2; D gene: TRBD1; clone size: .
CDR3 protein: CSVVLAGGGETQYF; CDR3 DNA: TGCAGCGTTGTACTAGCGGGGGGGGGGGAGACCCAGTACTTC; V gene: TRBV29-1; J gene: TRBJ2-5; D gene: TRBD2; clone size: .
CDR3 protein: CASTGVANTGELFF; CDR3 DNA: TGTGCCAGCACAGGGGTTGCGAACACCGGGGAGCTGTTTTTT; V gene: TRBV14; J gene: TRBJ2-2; D gene: .; clone size: .
CDR3 protein: CASRIRQGRTEAFF; CDR3 DNA: TGTGCCAGCAGGATTCGACAGGGGCGCACTGAAGCTTTCTTT; V gene: TRBV7-9; J gene: TRBJ1-1; D gene: TRBD1; clone size: .
CDR3 protein: CSVGGQHNQPQHF; CDR3 DNA: TGCAGCGTGGGGGGACAGCACAATCAGCCCCAGCATTTT; V gene: TRBV29-1; J gene: TRBJ1-5; D gene: TRBD1; clone size: many
CDR3 protein: CASSYSRESYEQYF; CDR3 DNA: TGTGCCAGCAGTTACTCCAGGGAATCCTACGAGCAGTACTTC; V gene: TRBV7-9; J gene: TRBJ2-7; D gene: .; clone size: .
CDR3 protein: CATSRETRNYEQYF; CDR3 DNA: TGTGCCACCAGCAGAGAGACTAGGAACTACGAGCAGTACTTC; V gene: TRBV15; J gene: TRBJ2-7; D gene: .; clone size: many
CDR3 protein: CASSIRINLSGANVLTF; CDR3 DNA: TGTGCCAGTAGTATCCGTATCAACCTTTCTGGGGCCAACGTCCTGACTTTC; V gene: TRBV19; J gene: TRBJ2-6; D gene: .; clone size: few
CDR3 protein: CASSLGPISNYGYTF; CDR3 DNA: TGTGCCAGCAGTTTGGGGCCTATCTCTAACTATGGCTACACCTTC; V gene: TRBV25-1; J gene: TRBJ1-2; D gene: .; clone size: .
CDR3 protein: CSARNGQGYSYEQYF; CDR3 DNA: TGCAGTGCTAGAAACGGACAGGGCTACTCCTACGAGCAGTACTTC; V gene: TRBV20-1; J gene: TRBJ2-7; D gene: TRBD1; clone size: .
CDR3 protein: CASSTKAGELFF; CDR3 DNA: TGTGCCAGCAGCACAAAAGCCGGGGAGCTGTTTTTT; V gene: TRBV7-3; J gene: TRBJ2-2; D gene: .; clone size: .
CDR3 protein: CASSEWAGANYGYTF; CDR3 DNA: TGTGCCAGCAGTGAATGGGCAGGGGCTAACTATGGCTACACCTTC; V gene: TRBV2; J gene: TRBJ1-2; D gene: .; clone size: many
CDR3 protein: CSASQVHTGELFF; CDR3 DNA: TGCAGTGCGTCGCAGGTGCACACCGGGGAGCTGTTTTTT; V gene: TRBV20-1; J gene: TRBJ2-2; D gene: .; clone size: .
CDR3 protein: CASSPLAGGETQYF; CDR3 DNA: TGTGCCAGTAGTCCGCTAGCGGGAGGAGAGACCCAGTACTTC; V gene: TRBV19; J gene: TRBJ2-5; D gene: TRBD2; clone size: many
CDR3 protein: CASGTGLYGYTF; CDR3 DNA: TGTGCCAGCGGGACAGGACTCTATGGCTACACCTTC; V gene: TRBV25-1; J gene: TRBJ1-2; D gene: TRBD1; clone size: many
CDR3 protein: CSARTLYETQYF; CDR3 DNA: TGCAGTGCTAGGACATTGTACGAGACCCAGTACTTC; V gene: TRBV20-1; J gene: TRBJ2-5; D gene: .; clone size: few
CDR3 protein: CASSQIGSKAFF; CDR3 DNA: TGCGCCAGCAGCCAAATAGGGTCAAAAGCTTTCTTT; V gene: TRBV7-9; J gene: TRBJ1-1; D gene: .; clone size: few
CDR3 protein: CSVSRQGGNTIYF; CDR3 DNA: TGCAGCGTTTCCAGACAGGGTGGAAACACCATATATTTT; V gene: TRBV29-1; J gene: TRBJ1-3; D gene: TRBD1; clone size: many
CDR3 protein: CSARLPGQLTYEQYF; CDR3 DNA: TGCAGTGCTAGGTTACCGGGACAGCTGACCTACGAGCAGTACTTC; V gene: TRBV20-1; J gene: TRBJ2-7; D gene: TRBD1; clone size: few
CDR3 protein: CARSDRLAYEQYF; CDR3 DNA: TGTGCCCGCAGTGATAGGCTAGCCTACGAGCAGTACTTC; V gene: TRBV2; J gene: TRBJ2-7; D gene: .; clone size: .
CDR3 protein: CASSEYRDGIYGCTF; CDR3 DNA: TGTGCCAGCAGTGAATACCGGGACGGCATCTATGGCTGCACCTTC; V gene: TRBV25-1; J gene: TRBJ1-2; D gene: .; clone size: .
CDR3 protein: CASSLQQGGGNTIYF; CDR3 DNA: TGTGCCAGCAGTCTCCAACAGGGTGGCGGAAACACCATATATTTT; V gene: TRBV12-3/TRBV12-4; J gene: TRBJ1-3; D gene: .; clone size: .
CDR3 protein: CASSFEGGDLSNSPLHF; CDR3 DNA: TGTGCCAGCAGCTTTGAGGGAGGGGATTTATCTAATTCACCCCTCCACTTT; V gene: TRBV9; J gene: TRBJ1-6; D gene: .; clone size: once
CDR3 protein: CASSLVYEGREAFF; CDR3 DNA: TGCGCCAGCAGCTTGGTTTATGAGGGGCGAGAAGCTTTCTTT; V gene: TRBV5-1; J gene: TRBJ1-1; D gene: .; clone size: .
CDR3 protein: CAISEGTGNNSPLHF; CDR3 DNA: TGTGCCATCAGTGAGGGTACGGGAAATAATTCACCCCTCCACTTT; V gene: TRBV10-3; J gene: TRBJ1-6; D gene: .; clone size: many
CDR3 protein: CASSFIGGPVEVAFF; CDR3 DNA: TGTGCCAGCAGTTTTATCGGGGGACCCGTAGAAGTAGCTTTCTTT; V gene: TRBV2; J gene: TRBJ1-1; D gene: .; clone size: .
CDR3 protein: CSAILAGDYEQYF; CDR3 DNA: TGCAGTGCTATTCTAGCGGGAGATTACGAGCAGTACTTC; V gene: TRBV20-1; J gene: TRBJ2-7; D gene: TRBD2; clone size: few
CDR3 protein: CASLFRDSLSGANVLTF; CDR3 DNA: TGTGCCAGCCTCTTCCGGGACAGCCTCTCTGGGGCCAACGTCCTGACTTTC; V gene: TRBV2; J gene: TRBJ2-6; D gene: TRBD1; clone size: .
CDR3 protein: CALGQGRRSPLHF; CDR3 DNA: TGTGCCTTGGGACAGGGGAGACGGTCACCCCTCCACTTT; V gene: TRBV10-3; J gene: TRBJ1-6; D gene: TRBD1; clone size: .
CDR3 protein: CASSLAGTGFFGYTF; CDR3 DNA: TGCGCCAGCAGCTTGGCCGGGACAGGGTTTTTTGGCTACACCTTC; V gene: TRBV5-1; J gene: TRBJ1-2; D gene: TRBD1; clone size: .
CDR3 protein: CASSRSAPGQGVEQYF; CDR3 DNA: TGTGCCAGCAGCCGCTCCGCCCCGGGACAGGGGGTCGAGCAGTACTTC; V gene: TRBV7-9; J gene: TRBJ2-7; D gene: TRBD1; clone size: .
CDR3 protein: CASSLGLSTENTEAFF; CDR3 DNA: TGTGCCAGCAGCTTAGGCCTGTCGACGGAGAACACTGAAGCTTTCTTT; V gene: TRBV7-9; J gene: TRBJ1-1; D gene: .; clone size: many
CDR3 protein: CASSPSRVSSGANLLTF; CDR3 DNA: TGTGCCAGCAGCCCCTCGAGGGTGAGCTCTGGGGCCAACCTCCTGACTTTC; V gene: TRBV7-2; J gene: TRBJ2-6; D gene: .; clone size: .
CDR3 protein: CASNGVQLTDTQYF; CDR3 DNA: TGTGCCAGCAACGGCGTACAACTCACAGATACGCAGTATTTT; V gene: TRBV2; J gene: TRBJ2-3; D gene: .; clone size: .
CDR3 protein: CASSFRDTGELFF; CDR3 DNA: TGTGCCAGCAGCTTTAGAGACACCGGGGAGCTGTTTTTT; V gene: TRBV6-5; J gene: TRBJ2-2; D gene: .; clone size: many
CDR3 protein: CARVPRDSNEKLFF; CDR3 DNA: TGTGCTAGAGTCCCTCGGGACAGTAATGAAAAACTGTTTTTT; V gene: TRBV7-2; J gene: TRBJ1-4; D gene: TRBD1; clone size: .
CDR3 protein: CSCRGGWDGYTF; CDR3 DNA: TGCAGCTGCCGGGGAGGGTGGGATGGCTACACCTTC; V gene: TRBV20-1; J gene: TRBJ1-2; D gene: .; clone size: .
CDR3 protein: CASSSHVNQPQHF; CDR3 DNA: TGTGCCAGCAGTTCCCATGTGAATCAGCCCCAGCATTTT; V gene: TRBV2; J gene: TRBJ1-5; D gene: .; clone size: many
CDR3 protein: CATGEYTGELFF; CDR3 DNA: TGTGCCACCGGGGAGTACACCGGGGAGCTGTTTTTT; V gene: TRBV10-3; J gene: TRBJ2-2; D gene: .; clone size: many
CDR3 protein: CATSDLGTSGNYEQYF; CDR3 DNA: TGTGCCACCAGTGATTTGGGGACTAGCGGGAATTACGAGCAGTACTTC; V gene: TRBV24-1; J gene: TRBJ2-7; D gene: TRBD2; clone size: few
CDR3 protein: CASSLAGTGGHEQYF; CDR3 DNA: TGTGCCAGCAGCTTAGCCGGGACAGGGGGGCACGAGCAGTACTTC; V gene: TRBV5-5; J gene: TRBJ2-7; D gene: TRBD1; clone size: .
CDR3 protein: CASSLVPTGTGGLETQYF; CDR3 DNA: TGTGCCAGCAGCTTAGTCCCGACCGGGACAGGGGGCTTGGAGACCCAGTACTTC; V gene: TRBV7-8; J gene: TRBJ2-5; D gene: TRBD1; clone size: many
CDR3 protein: CASRPGEWDTEAFF; CDR3 DNA: TGTGCCAGCAGACCAGGGGAGTGGGACACTGAAGCTTTCTTT; V gene: TRBV7-9; J gene: TRBJ1-1; D gene: .; clone size: .
CDR3 protein: CASSYQTGGGYGYTF; CDR3 DNA: TGTGCCAGCAGCTACCAGACAGGGGGCGGCTATGGCTACACCTTC; V gene: TRBV7-9; J gene: TRBJ1-2; D gene: TRBD1; clone size: .
CDR3 protein: CASSAKTASSYGYTF; CDR3 DNA: TGTGCCAGCAGCGCAAAGACAGCGTCTTCTTATGGCTACACCTTC; V gene: TRBV9; J gene: TRBJ1-2; D gene: .; clone size: .
CDR3 protein: CASSSVSPRETEAFF; CDR3 DNA: TGTGCCAGCAGTTCCGTCAGCCCCAGGGAAACTGAAGCTTTCTTT; V gene: TRBV7-2; J gene: TRBJ1-1; D gene: .; clone size: few
CDR3 protein: CSVRDRDEGYTF; CDR3 DNA: TGCAGCGTCCGGGACAGGGATGAAGGCTACACCTTC; V gene: TRBV29-1; J gene: TRBJ1-2; D gene: TRBD1; clone size: .
CDR3 protein: CATSRDLLATGELFF; CDR3 DNA: TGTGCCACCAGCAGAGATTTACTAGCCACCGGGGAGCTGTTTTTT; V gene: TRBV15; J gene: TRBJ2-2; D gene: .; clone size: .
CDR3 protein: CAISEAAGDNEQFF; CDR3 DNA: TGTGCCATCAGTGAGGCTGCGGGGGACAATGAGCAGTTCTTC; V gene: TRBV6-5; J gene: TRBJ2-1; D gene: TRBD2; clone size: .
CDR3 protein: CSACPRHASPYEQYF; CDR3 DNA: TGCAGTGCTTGCCCCCGTCACGCTTCCCCCTACGAGCAGTACTTC; V gene: TRBV20-1; J gene: TRBJ2-7; D gene: .; clone size: .
CDR3 protein: CASSIWGARGYTF; CDR3 DNA: TGTGCCAGTAGTATATGGGGGGCCCGTGGCTACACCTTC; V gene: TRBV19; J gene: TRBJ1-2; D gene: .; clone size: .
CDR3 protein: CAISEDTYEQYF; CDR3 DNA: TGTGCCATCAGTGAGGACACCTACGAGCAGTACTTC; V gene: TRBV10-3; J gene: TRBJ2-7; D gene: .; clone size: .
CDR3 protein: CASSFTYRGRWTEAFF; CDR3 DNA: TGTGCCAGCAGCTTCACCTACAGGGGGAGGTGGACTGAAGCTTTCTTT; V gene: TRBV7-2; J gene: TRBJ1-1; D gene: TRBD1; clone size: .
CDR3 protein: CASRQELPMNTEAFF; CDR3 DNA: TGTGCCAGCAGGCAAGAACTTCCCATGAACACTGAAGCTTTCTTT; V gene: TRBV25-1; J gene: TRBJ1-1; D gene: .; clone size: .
CDR3 protein: CASSPPGTGLVSTF; CDR3 DNA: TGTGCCAGCAGCCCACCTGGGACAGGGCTAGTTAGCACCTTC; V gene: TRBV7-8; J gene: TRBJ1-2; D gene: TRBD1; clone size: few